The 26 T cell receptor beta chains listed next were all sequenced from one sample in a study of T cell responses to AZD1222 COVID-19 vaccine. Method: immunoSEQ multiplex PCR; TCRdb's copy keeps in-frame clones and lacks some. Seen here are 80,000 to 100,000 clones, approximately 90% observed once, and the top ten hold roughly 11%. Specimen: peripheral blood, collected 28 days after the second AZD1222 dose. These receptors all stem from an adult who received the AZD1222 COVID-19 vaccine.

This sequence joins TRBV7-3 and TRBJ2-1; D is unresolved. The CDR3 runs to 13 residues. In germline, CDR1 is SGHTA, CDR2 FQGTGA. The V end was cut by 5 bases, the J end by 6 bases, with 11 bases between. The DNA for the CDR3 is TGTGCCAGCAGCCGTACATCGGGCAATGAGCAGTTCTTC. This gives the protein CASSRTSGNEQFF.

The rearrangement uses TRBV7-3 and TRBJ2-1; 9 nucleotides align to TRBD1. CDR3 length: 16 residues. Unmatched junction bases numbered 3, after V lost 1 base and J lost 2 bases. Germline lookup yields CDR1 SGHTA and CDR2 FQGTGA. The CDR3 DNA is TGTGCCAGCAGCTTAAGAGGGGACAGGGCCTACAATGAGCAGTTCTTC. It specifies CASSLRGDRAYNEQFF.

This clone occurred a few times. The chain combines TRBV27 with TRBJ2-1; D unresolved. CDR1 and CDR2 (germline): MNHEY, SMNVEV (reference sequence). Trimming stripped 2 bases from V and 0 bases from J, with 11 bases between. The CDR3 is 16 amino acids. The CDR3 reads CASSLIPESSYNEQFF. DNA for the CDR3: TGTGCCAGCAGTTTAATACCCGAAAGCTCCTACAATGAGCAGTTCTTC.

The chain has TRBV6-6 and TRBJ2-3; the D gene could be TRBD1 or TRBD2 (7 bases each). Germline values: CDR1 MNHNY, CDR2 SVGAGI (reference sequence). The CDR3 is 13 amino acids. Trimming left V 10 bases short and J 4 bases short, with 15 bases between. The CDR3 DNA reads TGTGCCACCATCAGGGGGGGGGCAGATACGCAGTATTTT. This encodes CATIRGGADTQYF.

V usage is TRBV12-3 or TRBV12-4 and J usage is TRBJ1-2, with a possible D match to TRBD1 (6 bases). Trimming took 6 bases from V and 9 from J, leaving 14 bases between them. There are 12 residues in the CDR3. CDR3 in amino acids: CASSGRTARYTF. The CDR3, as DNA: TGTGCCAGCAGCGGACGGACAGCCCGCTACACCTTC.

J is TRBJ1-6 and V is TRBV2; D possibly corresponds to TRBD1 (6 bases). V lost 6 bases and J 8 bases, leaving 14 bases between the germline ends. CDR1 is SNHLY and CDR2 is FYNNEI in the germline V gene. The CDR3 runs to 14 residues. The CDR3 nucleotides read TGTGCCAGCAGAATTGAGGGGGGGGATTCACCCCTCCACTTT. Its protein is CASRIEGGDSPLHF.

This rearrangement joins TRBV19 to TRBJ2-3, with D possibly TRBD1 on 6 matching bases. The CDR3 covers 14 residues. The V gene's germline CDR1 is LNHDA and CDR2 SQIVND (reference sequence). V was clipped by 4 bases and J by 2 bases, with 10 bases between them. The CDR3 sequence: CASSTQGFTDTQYF. CDR3 in DNA: TGTGCCAGTAGTACACAGGGCTTCACAGATACGCAGTATTTT.

The chain carries TRBV3-1 (or the pseudogene TRBV3-2) and TRBJ2-5; TRBD1 matches at 11 bases. CDR1 LGHDT and CDR2 YNNKEL come from the germline V gene (reference sequence). There are 16 residues in the CDR3. J was trimmed by 2 bases and V by 1 base; bases with no gene match: 3. CDR3 sequence: CASSQADRGLQETQYF. CDR3 bases: TGTGCCAGCAGCCAAGCGGACAGGGGGCTTCAAGAGACCCAGTACTTC.

This clone was counted once. The chain uses TRBV6-9 and TRBJ1-1, with TRBD1 matching over 8 bases. Germline assignment: CDR1 MNHGY and CDR2 SVAAGI. The J segment lost 0 bases and the V segment lost 7 bases, leaving 19 bases of the junction unmatched. The CDR3 totals 19 residues. This CDR3 reads CASTCPRTGLSQVNTEAFF. The DNA of the CDR3 is TGTGCCAGCACCTGTCCAAGGACAGGGCTCTCGCAGGTGAACACTGAAGCTTTCTTT.

This chain joins TRBV3-1 (or the pseudogene TRBV3-2) and TRBJ2-3; TRBD1 aligns across 9 bases. CDR3 length: 15 amino acids. The V gene end was trimmed by 5 bases and the J gene end by 4 bases; junction bases not matched to a gene: 7. CDR1 is LGHDT, CDR2 YNNKEL, per germline (reference sequence). The CDR3 loop reads CASSGDRVDADTQYF. CDR3 coding DNA: TGTGCCAGCAGCGGGGACAGGGTAGACGCAGATACGCAGTATTTT.

The chain employs TRBV9 and TRBJ2-7, with 11 nucleotides matching TRBD2. CDR1 and CDR2 from the germline V gene are SGDLS and YYNGEE. J gave up 2 bases and V 3 bases, and 4 bases lay outside the gene matches. The CDR3 has 15 residues. The CDR3 loop reads CASSGYSGGAYEQYF. In DNA, the CDR3 is TGTGCCAGCAGCGGATATAGCGGGGGGGCCTACGAGCAGTACTTC. The full variable domain, in which reference TRBV9 and TRBJ2-7 provide the parts outside the CDR3, is DSGVTQTPKHLITATGQRVTLRCSPRSGDLSVYWYQQSLDQGLQFLIQYYNGEERAKGNILERFSAQQFPDLHSELNLSSLELGDSALYFCASSGYSGGAYEQYFGPGTRLTVT.

The V gene is TRBV12-3 or TRBV12-4, the J gene TRBJ2-5; D might be TRBD2 (5 bases). The CDR3 spans 13 residues. The V and J ends lost 4 bases and 6 bases respectively, with 12 bases between them. CDR3 region: CASSSGIVKTQYF. CDR3 nucleotides: TGTGCCAGCAGTTCGGGAATAGTGAAGACCCAGTACTTC.

J is TRBJ1-2 and V is TRBV27, with 8 nucleotides matching TRBD1. Germline V gives CDR1 MNHEY, CDR2 SMNVEV (reference sequence). The CDR3 has 19 amino acids. V dropped 3 bases and J dropped 1; count of bases not matched to a gene: 16. In nucleotides, the CDR3 is TGTGCCAGCAGTTTGCGGACAGGGAGGGGGGTGAACTATAACTATGGCTACACCTTC. This gives the protein CASSLRTGRGVNYNYGYTF.

This sequence joins TRBV30 and TRBJ1-4; D not resolved. Germline CDR1 is GTSNPN and CDR2 is SVGIG (reference sequence). The CDR3 consists of 13 residues. Trimming took 4 bases from V and 8 from J, leaving 14 bases between them. CDR3 sequence reads: CAWMAGSPEKLFF. Written as DNA, the CDR3 is TGTGCCTGGATGGCCGGCAGCCCCGAAAAACTGTTTTTT.

The chain joins TRBV5-1 to TRBJ1-6; D unclear. The CDR3 runs to 12 residues. Germline CDR1 reads SGHRS; CDR2 reads YFSETQ. V shed 5 bases and J shed 14 bases, with 14 bases lying between them. The CDR3 DNA reads as TGCGCCAGCAGTTCCGAAAAGGGCACCCTCCACTTT. As protein: CASSSEKGTLHF.

J is TRBJ2-5 and V is TRBV5-1; 8 bases are a match to TRBD1. Trimming took 0 bases from V and 4 from J; bases not matched to a gene: 8. Germline loops: CDR1 SGHRS, CDR2 YFSETQ. The CDR3 extends over 16 amino acids. CDR3 residues: CASSLAPQGVGETQYF. CDR3 DNA: TGCGCCAGCAGCTTGGCCCCACAGGGGGTCGGAGAGACCCAGTACTTC.

The chain is built from TRBV12-5 and TRBJ1-5; D not certain. Trimming shortened V by 3 bases and J by 0 bases, and 18 bases separated the two germline ends. Germline-derived CDR1 and CDR2 are LGHNT and FRNRAP. The CDR3 is made up of 18 amino acids. CDR3 DNA sequence: TGTGCTAGTGGTTTTGTCAGAGAGGAGGGCTATAGCAATCAGCCCCAGCATTTT. Its translation is CASGFVREEGYSNQPQHF.

This chain uses TRBV20-1 with TRBJ1-5; D is ambiguous. Germline CDR1 reads DFQATT; CDR2 reads SNEGSKA (reference sequence). This CDR3 has 12 amino acids. Trimming left V 3 bases short and J 7 bases short, with 10 bases between. Here the CDR3 DNA reads TGCAGTGCTAGTGCAGTCGGGCAGCCCCAGCATTTT. Protein sequence: CSASAVGQPQHF.

The chain carries TRBV3-1 (or the pseudogene TRBV3-2) and TRBJ1-2; D not certain. Trimming stripped 5 bases from V and 4 bases from J, with 20 bases between. CDR3 size: 16 residues. The germline V gene has CDR1 LGHDT and CDR2 YNNKEL (reference sequence). The CDR3 region has the DNA TGTGCCAGCAGCTTCACCGGGTCACTAGCTAGCTATGGCTACACCTTC. It codes for CASSFTGSLASYGYTF.

This sequence joins TRBV6-5 and TRBJ1-2; D might be TRBD1 (5 bases). Trimming shortened V by 7 bases and J by 2 bases, and 17 bases separated the two germline ends. The CDR3 runs to 15 residues. The germline V gene encodes CDR1 MNHEY and CDR2 SVGAGI. This CDR3 reads CASTPVGVPNYGYTF. The CDR3 DNA reads TGTGCCAGCACCCCCGTGGGGGTCCCGAACTATGGCTACACCTTC.

The CDR3 bases are TGTGCCAGCAGCTCGTCCGGGACAGGGAACGAAAAACTGTTTTTT. As protein: CASSSSGTGNEKLFF. The chain combines TRBV7-9 with TRBJ1-4; 9 bases line up with TRBD1. The CDR3 has 15 amino acids. V dropped 4 bases and J dropped 8; count of bases not matched to a gene: 8. Germline-derived CDR1 and CDR2 are SEHNR and FQNEAQ (reference sequence).

The chain couples TRBV28 to TRBJ1-2; a possible D gene is TRBD1 (5 bases). There are 13 residues in the CDR3. V was shortened by 3 bases and J by 11 bases, with 16 bases between the two germline ends. Germline V gene sequence: CDR1 MDHEN, CDR2 SYDVKM. CDR3: CASSLPAPGGYTF. The CDR3 nucleotides are TGTGCCAGCAGTTTGCCTGCCCCGGGGGGTTACACCTTC.

J is TRBJ1-2 and V is TRBV4-3; the D is unclear. CDR3 size: 15 residues. CDR1 and CDR2 (germline): LGHNA, YSLEER. Trimming pared 4 bases from V and 6 bases from J, leaving 18 bases between. This chain's CDR3 is CASSPTTGVEDGYTF. Written as DNA, the CDR3 is TGCGCCAGCAGCCCTACGACCGGGGTGGAGGATGGCTACACCTTC.

This clone was seen more than once but under ten times. The rearrangement links TRBV6-5 to TRBJ2-7; a weak D match, TRBD2 (7 bases). Trimming left V 0 bases short and J 7 bases short, with 19 bases between. This CDR3 has 16 residues. The V gene's germline CDR1 is MNHEY and CDR2 SVGAGI. The CDR3 DNA reads TGTGCCAGCAGTTACTCTGGCGGGGGCGCTACTGGTGAGCAGTACTTC. Amino acids: CASSYSGGGATGEQYF.

The gene calls are TRBV7-6 and TRBJ2-7, with TRBD1 matching over 7 bases. The germline CDR1 and CDR2 sequences are SGHVS and FNYEAQ. The CDR3 totals 16 residues. V shed 5 bases, J shed 2 bases, and the junction held 12 bases outside the gene matches. CDR3 in amino acids: CASSPRTGTVTYEQYF. CDR3 sequence (DNA): TGTGCCAGCAGCCCCCGAACCGGGACAGTGACCTACGAGCAGTACTTC. Full variable domain (missing parts from reference TRBV7-6 and TRBJ2-7): GAGVSQSPRYKVTKRGQDVALRCDPISGHVSLYWYRQALGQGPEFLTYFNYEAQQDKSGLPNDRFSAERPEGSISTLTIQRTEQRDSAMYRCASSPRTGTVTYEQYFGPGTRLTVT.

The CDR3 region has the DNA TGTGCCAGCAGTTCCGACCAGATTGATACGCAGTATTTT. This codes for CASSSDQIDTQYF. The chain combines TRBV5-6 with TRBJ2-3; D ambiguous. This CDR3 comprises 13 residues. The V gene's germline CDR1 is SGHDT and CDR2 YYEEEE. V lost 5 bases and J 6 bases, leaving 13 bases between the germline ends.